Presented here are 26 T cell receptor beta chains from one specimen sequenced in a study of cytomegalovirus exposure and HLA in healthy donors (dated 2017 in TCRdb). Library construction relied on the immunoSEQ multiplex PCR assay. The multiplex PCR relied on a mix of 60 forward primers for TCR Vbeta segments and 13 reverse primers for TCR Jbeta segments. TCRdb holds this immuneACCESS table with in-frame rearrangements only. Some clones are missing; in checked studies, unresolved V genes explain under half, and the rest has no known cause. This sample holds some 160,000 clones; about 73% were observed only once. Of the sample, approximately 3.1% falls within the top ten clones. Sequencing was carried out using PBMCs. These receptors came from a woman aged 35 to 49 in good health and CMV-seronegative.

The CDR3, as DNA: TGTGCCAGCAGTTACTCGAACAGGGACACGAATCAGCCCCAGCATTTT. Encoded protein: CASSYSNRDTNQPQHF. This chain uses TRBV6-6 with TRBJ1-5; perhaps TRBD1 as D (6 bases). The CDR3 runs to 16 residues. Germline CDR1 is MNHNY and CDR2 is SVGAGI (reference sequence). The germline V and J ends were trimmed by 0 bases and 4 bases, with 13 bases remaining between them.

The V and J genes are TRBV5-1 and TRBJ1-1, with 7 bases identical to TRBD1. Germline V gene lookup returns CDR1 SGHRS and CDR2 YFSETQ. The CDR3 spans 13 residues. The ends lost 1 base at V and 5 bases at J; junction bases unmatched: 2. The CDR3 DNA is TGCGCCAGCAGCTTGTACAGGGGAACTGAAGCTTTCTTT. Its translation: CASSLYRGTEAFF.

The rearrangement joins TRBV5-1 to TRBJ2-3; 12 bases map to TRBD2. This CDR3 has 18 residues. The V and J ends lost 4 bases and 2 bases, in that order; junction bases with no gene match: 11. The germline gives CDR1 SGHRS, CDR2 YFSETQ. CDR3 in DNA: TGCGCCAGCAGCACCGATCTAGCGGGGGGGCACCCCACAGATACGCAGTATTTT. It is translated as CASSTDLAGGHPTDTQYF.

This clone was counted once. V is TRBV5-5 and J is TRBJ2-5, with D possibly matching TRBD1 (6 bases). This CDR3 is 15 amino acids long. V was pared by 4 bases and J by 5 bases, with 18 bases between. Per germline, CDR1 SGHKS and CDR2 YYEKEE (reference sequence). The CDR3 DNA sequence: TGTGCCAGCAGCCCCCTACAGGGATGGGGGGAGACCCAGTACTTC. The encoded protein is CASSPLQGWGETQYF. The complete variable domain, with remaining parts taken from reference TRBV5-5 and TRBJ2-5, reads DAGVTQSPTHLIKTRGQQVTLRCSPISGHKSVSWYQQVLGQGPQFIFQYYEKEERGRGNFPDRFSARQFPNYSSELNVNALLLGDSALYLCASSPLQGWGETQYFGPGTRLLVL.

The chain recombines TRBV11-2 with TRBJ1-1; 7 bases match TRBD1. Germline values: CDR1 SGHAT, CDR2 FQNNGV. The V segment lost 3 bases and the J segment 5 bases; nucleotides outside the gene matches: 6. CDR3 length: 14 amino acids. The CDR3 DNA reads TGTGCCAGCAGCTTTAAAGGGACAGCGACTGAAGCTTTCTTT. Residues: CASSFKGTATEAFF. The variable domain in full, completed from reference TRBV11-2 and TRBJ1-1, reads EAGVAQSPRYKIIEKRQSVAFWCNPISGHATLYWYQQILGQGPKLLIQFQNNGVVDDSQLPKDRFSAERLKGVDSTLKIQPAKLEDSAVYLCASSFKGTATEAFFGQGTRLTVV.

In regard to this clone: This CDR3 is also generated by other DNA sequences in the sample. CDR3 amino acids: CATSRVRTGGYGYTF. The DNA of the CDR3 is TGTGCCACCAGCAGAGTAAGGACAGGGGGCTATGGCTACACCTTC. V usage is TRBV15 and J usage is TRBJ1-2; 10 bases are shared with TRBD1. This CDR3 comprises 15 residues. Germline V lookup: CDR1 LNHNV, CDR2 YYDKDF (reference sequence). The V segment lost 1 base and the J segment 4 bases; nucleotides outside the gene matches: 3.

V usage is TRBV27 and J usage is TRBJ2-5, with 15 bases aligning to TRBD2. There are 18 residues in the CDR3. The J segment lost 0 bases and the V segment lost 4 bases, leaving 6 bases of the junction unmatched. CDR1 and CDR2 (germline): MNHEY, SMNVEV (reference sequence). DNA of the CDR3: TGTGCCAGCAGTTCGGGACTAGCGGGGGGTTCGTACCAAGAGACCCAGTACTTC. Its translation: CASSSGLAGGSYQETQYF.

This clone is a singleton in its sample. The chain employs TRBV5-6 and TRBJ2-7; 9 nucleotides align to TRBD2. CDR1 and CDR2 from the germline V gene are SGHDT and YYEEEE. The ends lost 3 bases at V and 3 bases at J; junction bases unmatched: 7. This CDR3 spans 15 amino acids. The CDR3 is CASSSSGGTLYEQYF. CDR3 in DNA: TGTGCCAGCAGCTCAAGCGGGGGGACCCTCTACGAGCAGTACTTC.

V is TRBV27 and J is TRBJ2-3; 9 bases are a match to TRBD1. CDR1 and CDR2 from the germline V gene are MNHEY and SMNVEV (reference sequence). The CDR3 has 15 residues. Trimming at V came to 5 bases and at J to 3 bases, leaving 6 bases not matched to a gene. CDR3 in amino acids: CASSPRDRVTDTQYF. The DNA of the CDR3 is TGTGCCAGCAGTCCCCGGGACAGGGTTACAGATACGCAGTATTTT.

The chain carries TRBV5-5 and TRBJ1-2; weak D call: TRBD1 (5 bases). CDR1 and CDR2 from the germline V gene are SGHKS and YYEKEE (reference sequence). The CDR3 is 16 amino acids. V was shortened by 0 bases and J by 8 bases, with 20 bases between the two germline ends. The CDR3 bases are TGTGCCAGCAGCTTGGGCCGACAAGGGGAGGTTTGGGGCTACACCTTC. Translated: CASSLGRQGEVWGYTF.

In regard to this clone: Compared with germline, one end of the junction differs, possibly owing to a read error. Other nucleotide sequences in the sample specify the same CDR3. The V and J genes are TRBV18 and TRBJ1-1; 7 bases match TRBD1. CDR3 size: 16 residues. In germline, CDR1 is KGHSH, CDR2 LQKENI. The CDR3 protein is CASSPTRDSLNTEAFF. The CDR3 DNA sequence: TGTGCCAGCTCACCTACGAGGGACAGCCTGAACACTGAAGCTTTCTTC. The full variable domain, completed using reference TRBV18 and TRBJ1-1, is NAGVMQNPRHLVRRRGQEARLRCSPMKGHSHVYWYRQLPEEGLKFMVYLQKENIIDESGMPKERFSAEFPKEGPSILRIQQVVRGDSAAYFCASSPTRDSLNTEAFFGQGTRLTVV.

The rearrangement joins TRBV5-1 to TRBJ2-7; TRBD1 matches at 10 bases. CDR1 and CDR2 from the germline V gene are SGHRS and YFSETQ. V lost 0 bases, J lost 5 bases, and 5 bases stayed unmatched. The CDR3 is made up of 15 amino acids. The CDR3 sequence is CASSLAGQGVHEQYF. The CDR3, as DNA: TGCGCCAGCAGCTTGGCTGGACAGGGGGTTCACGAGCAGTACTTC.

The chain has TRBV5-1 and TRBJ1-2, with TRBD1 identical over 10 bases. CDR1 is SGHRS and CDR2 is YFSETQ in the germline V gene. Trimming cost V 4 bases and J 2 bases; bases outside gene matches: 8. The CDR3 loop spans 16 amino acids. The CDR3 sequence: CASSSGPGQGNYGYTF. DNA for the CDR3: TGCGCCAGCAGCAGTGGCCCGGGACAGGGGAACTATGGCTACACCTTC.

The J gene is TRBJ1-3, the V gene TRBV10-3, with D perhaps TRBD1 (6 bases). Germline-derived CDR1 and CDR2 are ENHRY and SYGVKD. V was clipped by 2 bases and J by 7 bases, with 15 bases between them. This CDR3 region has 15 residues. The CDR3 nucleotides are TGTGCCATCAGTGAGCTTACAGGGCCATGGAACACCATATATTTT. It codes for CAISELTGPWNTIYF.

The chain links TRBV5-4 to TRBJ2-7, with 13 bases fitting TRBD2. This CDR3 has 16 residues. J gave up 4 bases and V 4 bases, and 8 bases lay outside the gene matches. From germline, CDR1 is SGHNT and CDR2 YYREEE (reference sequence). The chain's CDR3 is CASSRGTSGARYEQYF. Written as DNA, the CDR3 is TGTGCCAGCAGCCGCGGGACTAGCGGGGCGCGATACGAGCAGTACTTC.

The count of this clone is one. The chain joins TRBV6-6 to TRBJ2-1; 7 positions match TRBD2. With 7 bases clipped from V and 4 bases from J, the junction kept 7 bases outside the gene matches. Germline values: CDR1 MNHNY, CDR2 SVGAGI (reference sequence). This CDR3 is 14 amino acids long. CDR3 region: CASTRGDRYNEQFF. Written as DNA, the CDR3 is TGTGCCAGCACTCGGGGGGACCGGTACAATGAGCAGTTCTTC.

This sequence joins TRBV5-1 and TRBJ2-5; D unclear. Trimming cost V 5 bases and J 4 bases, with 18 bases left between them. The CDR3 sequence is 15 residues long. CDR1 SGHRS and CDR2 YFSETQ come from the germline V gene. CDR3 region: CASRRRLSPGETQYF. The CDR3 DNA reads as TGCGCCAGCAGGAGGAGATTAAGCCCTGGAGAGACCCAGTACTTC. Based on the CDR3 plus reference TRBV5-1 and TRBJ2-5, the full variable domain is KAGVTQTPRYLIKTRGQQVTLSCSPISGHRSVSWYQQTPGQGLQFLFEYFSETQRNKGNFPGRFSGRQFSNSRSEMNVSTLELGDSALYLCASRRRLSPGETQYFGPGTRLLVL.

This chain joins TRBV7-2 and TRBJ1-2, with D unresolved. V shed 5 bases and J shed 6 bases, with 25 bases lying between them. The V gene's germline CDR1 is SGHTA and CDR2 FQGNSA. This CDR3 has 17 amino acids. CDR3 nucleotide sequence: TGTGCCAGCAGCCTATTAACAAGCACGGAGGGTGAGAATGGCTACACCTTC. Protein sequence: CASSLLTSTEGENGYTF.

The chain employs TRBV5-1 and TRBJ2-3; 15 bases map to TRBD2. Germline loops: CDR1 SGHRS, CDR2 YFSETQ. The CDR3 is made up of 18 amino acids. The J segment lost 4 bases and the V segment lost 4 bases, leaving 10 bases of the junction unmatched. The CDR3 protein is CASSKGTSGGWFSDTQYF. For the CDR3, the DNA is TGCGCCAGCAGCAAAGGGACTAGCGGGGGGTGGTTCTCAGATACGCAGTATTTT.

This clone has only a few counts. The chain is built from TRBV7-7 and TRBJ2-5; TRBD2 agrees at 13 bases. CDR1 is SSHAT, CDR2 FNYEAQ, per germline (reference sequence). The CDR3 has 14 residues. After removal of 5 bases from V and 4 bases from J, the junction contained 1 base not matched to a gene. The chain's CDR3 is CASSRTSGGETQYF. The CDR3 bases are TGTGCCAGCAGCCGGACTAGCGGGGGAGAGACCCAGTACTTC. Using reference TRBV7-7 and TRBJ2-5 for the parts outside the CDR3, the full variable domain is GAGVSQSPRYKVTKRGQDVTLRCDPISSHATLYWYQQALGQGPEFLTYFNYEAQPDKSGLPSDRFSAERPEGSISTLTIQRTEQRDSAMYRCASSRTSGGETQYFGPGTRLLVL.

The genes are TRBV28 and TRBJ1-5, with D possibly being TRBD1 (6 bases). The CDR3 runs 13 residues. The V and J ends lost 8 bases and 7 bases respectively, with 15 bases between them. In germline, CDR1 is MDHEN, CDR2 SYDVKM. The chain's CDR3 is CASGGQTVQPQHF. For the CDR3, the DNA is TGTGCCAGCGGCGGACAGACCGTCCAGCCCCAGCATTTT.

The V and J genes are TRBV2 and TRBJ1-2, with D unresolved. Trimming took 6 bases from V and 3 from J, leaving 17 bases between them. The CDR3 spans 15 residues. The germline V gene encodes CDR1 SNHLY and CDR2 FYNNEI. DNA of the CDR3: TGTGCCAGCAGGAGCCTGCTCACTTTCGACTATGGCTACACCTTC. Encoded protein: CASRSLLTFDYGYTF.

This chain connects TRBV29-1 to TRBJ1-5; a possible D gene is TRBD1 (5 bases). The CDR3 contains 13 residues. V was shortened by 6 bases and J by 2 bases, with 11 bases between the two germline ends. The germline CDR1 and CDR2 sequences are SQVTM and ANQGSEA. CDR3 coding DNA: TGCAGCGTCCAGGGTTTTGGCAATCAGCCCCAGCATTTT. Amino acid sequence: CSVQGFGNQPQHF.

This chain joins TRBV7-2 and TRBJ2-2, with 8 bases aligning to TRBD2. CDR1 SGHTA and CDR2 FQGNSA come from the germline V gene. This CDR3 has 15 amino acids. V trimming: 5 bases; J trimming: 4 bases; junction bases outside the gene matches: 6. CDR3 nucleotide sequence: TGTGCCAGCAGCACCTGGACTAGCAGCACCGGGGAGCTGTTTTTT. As protein: CASSTWTSSTGELFF. Based on the CDR3 plus reference TRBV7-2 and TRBJ2-2, the full variable domain is GAGVSQSPSNKVTEKGKDVELRCDPISGHTALYWYRQSLGQGLEFLIYFQGNSAPDKSGLPSDRFSAERTGGSVSTLTIQRTQQEDSAVYLCASSTWTSSTGELFFGEGSRLTVL.

The chain is built from TRBV6-6 and TRBJ1-6; D not certain. V shed 6 bases and J shed 7 bases, with 7 bases lying between them. The CDR3 sequence is 12 residues long. Germline loops: CDR1 MNHNY, CDR2 SVGAGI (reference sequence). CDR3 amino acids: CASRDNNSPLHF. In DNA form, the CDR3 reads TGTGCCAGCAGAGACAACAATTCACCCCTCCACTTT.

The J gene is TRBJ1-4, the V gene TRBV28; 11 positions agree with TRBD1. V dropped 10 bases and J dropped 0; count of bases not matched to a gene: 4. Germline V gene lookup returns CDR1 MDHEN and CDR2 SYDVKM. The CDR3 covers 15 residues. This CDR3 reads CATRTGGTTNEKLFF. The CDR3 DNA is TGTGCCACCCGGACAGGGGGCACAACTAATGAAAAACTGTTTTTT.